A single TCR beta chain is shown here with its context. The CDR3 loop spans 16 amino acids. Germline V gene sequence: CDR1 LNHDA, CDR2 SQIVND (reference sequence). V gave up 5 bases and J gave up 2 bases, with 13 bases separating them. Cohort assignment relied on participant-reported clinical history. Two negative PCRs, clearance, or symptom resolution characterized the recovered Cohort 3 donors. The record originates from a study of blood T cell repertoires in COVID-19. Across the study: Samples representing acute and convalescent COVID-19 were sourced from the United States, Italy and Spain. T cells, B-cell-depleted T cells, or PBMCs provided the cDNA or gDNA that served as material.

Some clones are missing from TCRdb's copy, which holds only in-frame ones; the method was immunoSEQ multiplex PCR. Found here are around 500,000 clones, roughly 88% of them singletons; the top ten hold approximately 1.8%. The TCR originated in a woman between 40 and 55 years old who had recovered from COVID-19. The V and J genes are TRBV19 and TRBJ1-6, with a tentative D call TRBD1 (6 bases). What was sequenced was PBMCs or T cells enriched from blood (not recorded which). The CDR3 here is CASSSQGNTYNSPLHF. DNA for the CDR3: TGTGCCAGTAGTTCACAGGGTAACACCTATAATTCACCCCTCCACTTT.